The clone carrying this T cell receptor beta chain was recorded at least ten times. Its cognate antigen is unknown. CDR1 MGHRA and CDR2 YSYEKL come from the germline V gene. The CDR3 runs 15 residues. Trimming removed 6 bases from V and 5 bases from J; junction bases left unmatched: 8. TCR libraries were built in bulk with a published protocol and specific TCR primers. In TCRdb, the PCR reads were re-called with MiXCR into one record per CDR3 protein. The sample holds about 68,000 distinct CDR3 sequences, 15% to 20% seen once. This specimen belongs to a study of molecular identifiers for immune sequencing clone quantification. Study-level information: Replicate experiments took RNA from about 20,000 or 100,000 naive CD8 cells, divided it five ways and sequenced four.

Whole-study findings and limits: In naive cells, under 1% of molecules belonged to clones above 20 RNA copies, against over 99% in effector cells. Clone sizes that are highly expanded could be underestimated when identical TCR molecules share a barcode.

The chain uses TRBV4-1 and TRBJ2-1; 9 nucleotides align to TRBD1. The origin of this receptor is a human donor in good health. Some libraries in this study had Jurkat cell RNA spiked in. The sample consisted of naive CD8+ T cells from blood, with Jurkat cell RNA spiked in. The sample's subset: FACS-sorted CD8+CD4-CCR7+CD45RA+ naive T cells. The CDR3 region is CASRNLDRGNNEQFF. The CDR3 coding sequence is TGCGCCAGCAGAAACCTTGACAGGGGGAACAATGAGCAGTTCTTC.